One T cell receptor beta chain is described in this entry. Generated by immunoSEQ multiplex PCR, the TCRdb table keeps only in-frame clones and is missing some. The sample yields 200,000 to 250,000 clones, less than 90% seen once. This sample was included in a study of blood T cell repertoires in COVID-19. Study summary: Sites in the United States, Italy and Spain provided acute and convalescent COVID-19 samples. Nucleic acid was either cDNA or gDNA, and it came from T cells, B-cell-depleted T cells, or PBMCs.

Recovered Cohort 3 donors showed two negative PCRs, clearance, or symptom resolution. This sequence was found in a woman aged 40 to 50 who had recovered from COVID-19. The sequenced material came from PBMCs or T cells enriched from blood (not recorded which).

The CDR3 DNA reads as TGTGCCAGCAGAACCGCTAGTGCGTCAGGGCCTGGCTACACCTTC. Amino acids: CASRTASASGPGYTF. This sequence joins TRBV6-5 and TRBJ1-2; D may be TRBD1 (5 bases). The CDR3 length is 15 residues. The ends were cut back, 6 bases at V and 7 bases at J, with 21 bases in the middle. Germline values: CDR1 MNHEY, CDR2 SVGAGI.